These 25 T cell receptor beta chains were sequenced from one sample in a study of Graves' ophthalmopathy and Graves' hyperthyroidism. Using RNA transcripts, the TCR beta CDR3 regions were amplified. The first-round RT-PCR employed HTBI primers together with the Qiagen OneStep RT-PCR kit. A multiplex PCR was then performed as the second round. TCRdb re-analysed the multiplex PCR reads in MiXCR, keeping a single row per CDR3 protein. The sample shows roughly 480,000 distinct CDR3 sequences, roughly an eighth of them seen only once. Sequences were obtained from blood. These receptor sequences come from a woman in her twenties or thirties with Graves' ophthalmopathy.

This clonotype was seen ten or more times. This chain joins TRBV6-1 and TRBJ1-2; a weak D match, TRBD1 (6 bases). Germline loops: CDR1 MNHNS, CDR2 SASEGT. V lost 7 bases, J lost 4 bases, and 22 bases lay in between. This CDR3 comprises 16 residues. CDR3 DNA: TGTGCCAGCACCCTACGGGGGGCAGGACCTTCCTATGGCTACACCTTC. This sequence encodes CASTLRGAGPSYGYTF.

The chain employs TRBV6-1 and TRBJ2-2; D gene unclear. V shed 6 bases and J shed 1 base, with 9 bases lying between them. Germline V gives CDR1 MNHNS, CDR2 SASEGT. CDR3 length: 14 residues. Written as DNA, the CDR3 is TGTGCCAGCAGACCACTATTGAACACCGGGGAGCTGTTTTTT. Protein: CASRPLLNTGELFF.

This clonotype was found many times. V gene TRBV10-2 combines with J gene TRBJ2-7; the D call may be TRBD1 or TRBD2 (5 bases each). Per the germline V gene, CDR1 is WSHSY and CDR2 is SAAADI. V was trimmed by 7 bases and J by 4 bases, leaving 14 bases between them. The CDR3 consists of 13 residues. The CDR3 reads CASTDAWGYEQYF. CDR3 in DNA: TGCGCCAGCACCGACGCTTGGGGGTACGAGCAGTACTTC.

This clonotype was seen many times. This sequence joins TRBV12-3 or TRBV12-4 and TRBJ1-5, with D possibly matching TRBD1 (6 bases). The CDR3 totals 14 residues. V lost 6 bases and J 4 bases, leaving 13 bases between the germline ends. The CDR3 here is CASSPGHGNQPQHF. The CDR3 nucleotides are TGTGCCAGCAGCCCGGGACACGGTAATCAGCCCCAGCATTTT.

This clonotype appeared many times. The rearrangement joins TRBV11-3 to TRBJ1-2; possible D gene TRBD1, 6 bases. The CDR3 contains 13 residues. Germline V gives CDR1 SGHNT, CDR2 YENEEA. V gave up 4 bases and J gave up 4 bases, with 10 bases separating them. The CDR3 region has the DNA TGTGCCAGCAGCTCACAGGGAGCCTATGGCTACACCTTC. Translation gives CASSSQGAYGYTF.

This clonotype was seen at least ten times. The rearrangement joins TRBV29-1 to TRBJ1-1; the D gene is possibly TRBD1 (5 bases). Germline loops: CDR1 SQVTM, CDR2 ANQGSEA. This CDR3 region has 12 residues. V gave up 4 bases and J gave up 2 bases, with 8 bases separating them. The CDR3 protein is CSVGGVNTEAFF. CDR3 nucleotides: TGCAGCGTTGGAGGGGTTAACACTGAAGCTTTCTTT.

J is TRBJ2-2 and V is TRBV6-2 or TRBV6-3; unclear D gene. V was clipped by 2 bases and J by 6 bases, with 16 bases between them. The CDR3 spans 16 residues. Germline V CDR1 and CDR2: MNHEY, SVGEGT. The CDR3 DNA reads TGTGCCAGCAGTTACGGACCCAGTTCTCGCTCCGGGGAGCTGTTTTTT. Its protein is CASSYGPSSRSGELFF.

This clonotype was detected many times. The chain links TRBV5-6 to TRBJ2-7; D possibly corresponds to TRBD2 (5 bases). Germline CDR1 and CDR2: SGHDT and YYEEEE. There are 14 residues in the CDR3. The ends were cut back, 2 bases at V and 3 bases at J, with 12 bases in the middle. In nucleotides, the CDR3 is TGTGCCAGCAGCTTAAGGGAGAATAACTACGAGCAGTACTTC. This encodes CASSLRENNYEQYF.

Note on this clonotype: This could be a read error, since a much larger clone is one nucleotide away. The chain is built from TRBV7-2 and TRBJ2-7, with D unresolved. This CDR3 spans 13 amino acids. The germline V gene encodes CDR1 SGHTA and CDR2 FQGNSA. The chain's CDR3 is CASSSPPRPRWSF. CDR3 in DNA: TGTGCCAGCAGCTCACCCCCCAGGCCCCGGTGGTCCTTC. The whole variable domain, filled in from reference TRBV7-2 and TRBJ2-7, reads GAGVSQSPSNKVTEKGKDVELRCDPISGHTALYWYRQSLGQGLEFLIYFQGNSAPDKSGLPSDRFSAERTGGSVSTLTIQRTQQEDSAVYLCASSSPPRPRWSFGPGTRLTVT.

This clonotype was picked up many times. V usage is TRBV24-1 and J usage is TRBJ1-2, with a tentative D call TRBD1 (5 bases). CDR3 length: 16 amino acids. Per germline, CDR1 KGHDR and CDR2 SFDVKD. With 5 bases removed from V and 2 bases from J, the gap between germline ends came to 17 bases. CDR3 bases: TGTGCCACCAGTGGCGGAACAGGCCAGCTAAACTATGGCTACACCTTC. Amino acid sequence: CATSGGTGQLNYGYTF.

This clonotype was recorded at least ten times. The rearrangement uses TRBV4-1 and TRBJ1-5; the match to TRBD1 covers 9 bases. Looked up from germline, CDR1 is MGHRA and CDR2 is YSYEKL. V lost 4 bases, J lost 1 base, and 2 bases stayed unmatched. The CDR3 runs 15 residues. The CDR3 DNA is TGCGCCAGCAGCCGAGGGACAGGGAGCAATCAGCCCCAGCATTTT. This translates into CASSRGTGSNQPQHF.

Worth noting for this clonotype: A much bigger clone sits one base away, suggesting this may be a read error. V and J are TRBV6-2 or TRBV6-3 and TRBJ2-7; no firm D call. V was trimmed by 2 bases and J by 0 bases, leaving 8 bases between them. The CDR3 spans 14 residues. From germline, CDR1 is MNHEY and CDR2 SVGEGT. The CDR3 DNA is TGTGCCAGCAGTTACGAGAGTAGCTCCTACGAGCAGTACTTC. This translates into CASSYESSSYEQYF.

This clonotype was observed a few times. The chain links TRBV4-1 to TRBJ2-5; 8 nucleotides agree with TRBD1. Germline assignment: CDR1 MGHRA and CDR2 YSYEKL. CDR3 length: 15 residues. V shed 2 bases and J 4 bases; nucleotides not matched to a gene: 6. This CDR3 reads CASSQMDREGETQYF. As DNA, the CDR3 is TGCGCCAGCAGCCAAATGGACAGGGAAGGAGAGACCCAGTACTTC.

The rearrangement links TRBV19 to TRBJ2-7; D unclear. Germline V lookup: CDR1 LNHDA, CDR2 SQIVND (reference sequence). V lost 4 bases, J lost 3 bases, and 16 bases lay in between. This CDR3 spans 15 amino acids. In nucleotides, the CDR3 is TGTGCCAGTAGTACGGACGGGTATGAAGGCTACGAGCAGTACTTC. It codes for CASSTDGYEGYEQYF. The whole variable domain, filled in from reference TRBV19 and TRBJ2-7, reads DGGITQSPKYLFRKEGQNVTLSCEQNLNHDAMYWYRQDPGQGLRLIYYSQIVNDFQKGDIAEGYSVSREKKESFPLTVTSAQKNPTAFYLCASSTDGYEGYEQYFGPGTRLTVT.

This clonotype has at least ten counts. This chain connects TRBV6-1 to TRBJ1-2, with TRBD1 as a possible D gene (6 bases). V was trimmed by 3 bases and J by 4 bases, leaving 9 bases between them. This CDR3 comprises 13 residues. Looked up from germline, CDR1 is MNHNS and CDR2 is SASEGT. Written as DNA, the CDR3 is TGTGCCAGCAGTGAGTTGGGGGCCTATGGCTACACCTTC. This translates into CASSELGAYGYTF.

This clonotype has at least ten counts. The germline gene is not matched at one end of the junction; a read error may be the cause. This sequence joins TRBV3-1 and TRBJ1-1; 9 nucleotides match TRBD1. The germline V gene has CDR1 LGHDT and CDR2 YNNKEL (reference sequence). The CDR3 covers 17 residues. This chain's CDR3 is CASSQAVKGQGGTETFF. CDR3 in DNA: TGTGCCAGCAGCCAAGCGGTTAAGGGACAGGGAGGCACTGAAACTTTCTTT.

This clonotype was observed a single time. The chain has TRBV20-1 and TRBJ2-7, with D unclear. This CDR3 spans 13 amino acids. V dropped 1 base and J dropped 3 bases, with 10 bases sitting between them. The germline V gene has CDR1 DFQATT and CDR2 SNEGSKA (reference sequence). CDR3 region: CSARAGWGYEQYF. CDR3 coding DNA: TGCAGTGCTAGAGCGGGCTGGGGCTACGAGCAGTACTTC.

The gene calls are TRBV4-3 and TRBJ1-1; 7 nucleotides line up with TRBD1. The V segment lost 0 bases and the J segment 8 bases; nucleotides outside the gene matches: 6. The CDR3 covers 14 residues. CDR1 LGHNA and CDR2 YSLEER come from the germline V gene. The CDR3 DNA is TGCGCCAGCAGCCAAGAGTCCGGGACAGCAGAAGCTTTCTTT. Amino acid sequence: CASSQESGTAEAFF.

This clonotype was seen at least ten times. This CDR3 reads CASSQYRDGNTIYF. For the CDR3, the DNA is TGCGCCAGCAGCCAATACAGGGACGGGAACACCATATATTTT. The chain couples TRBV4-1 to TRBJ1-3, with D possibly matching TRBD1 (6 bases). V was pared by 2 bases and J by 7 bases, with 12 bases between. Germline-derived CDR1 and CDR2 are MGHRA and YSYEKL. The CDR3 totals 14 residues.

This clonotype was recorded at least ten times. The chain has TRBV6-5 and TRBJ2-7; D possibly corresponds to TRBD2 (6 bases). Trimming removed 5 bases from V and 3 bases from J, with 11 bases in between. Per germline, CDR1 MNHEY and CDR2 SVGAGI. This CDR3 region has 13 residues. The CDR3, as DNA: TGTGCCAGCAGTAGACGACTAGACTACGAGCAGTACTTC. This translates into CASSRRLDYEQYF.

This clonotype has ten or more counts. The chain has TRBV27 and TRBJ1-1; D not resolved. V lost 4 bases and J 2 bases, leaving 8 bases between the germline ends. The germline CDR1 and CDR2 sequences are MNHEY and SMNVEV (reference sequence). The CDR3 length is 13 residues. CDR3: CASSWARNTEAFF. For the CDR3, the DNA is TGTGCCAGCAGTTGGGCTAGAAACACTGAAGCTTTCTTT.

This clonotype has at least ten counts. One end of the junction varies from germline; a read error may be responsible. The V and J genes are TRBV7-7 and TRBJ2-5, with 7 bases matching TRBD2. The germline V gene has CDR1 SSHAT and CDR2 FNYEAQ (reference sequence). The CDR3 has 16 amino acids. The CDR3 nucleotides are TGTGCTAGCAGCCTAGCGGAAGCGGGATTGGGAGAGACCCAGTACTTC. As protein: CASSLAEAGLGETQYF. Together with reference TRBV7-7 and TRBJ2-5, the CDR3 gives the full variable domain: GAGVSQSPRYKVTKRGQDVTLRCDPISSHATLYWYQQALGQGPEFLTYFNYEAQPDKSGLPSDRFSAERPEGSISTLTIQRTEQRDSAMYRCASSLAEAGLGETQYFGPGTRLLVL.

The CDR3 DNA is TGTGCCAGTCCCCCCAGGGGAGGGGGCAATCAGCCCCAGCATTTT. It encodes CASPPRGGGNQPQHF. This chain connects TRBV6-4 to TRBJ1-5; a possible D gene is TRBD1 (6 bases). Trimming shortened V by 9 bases and J by 2 bases, and 17 bases separated the two germline ends. Germline V gives CDR1 MRHNA, CDR2 SNTAGT. This CDR3 is 15 amino acids long.

This clonotype was detected ten times or more. The J gene is TRBJ2-7, the V gene TRBV7-3; 9 nucleotides align to TRBD1. The CDR3 totals 13 residues. The germline V gene has CDR1 SGHTA and CDR2 FQGTGA. The trim removed 6 bases at V and 5 bases at J, leaving 5 bases unmatched. Here the CDR3 DNA reads TGTGCCAGCAGTTCGGGACAGGGTAACGAGCAGTACTTC. It translates to CASSSGQGNEQYF.

This clonotype occurred many times. This chain connects TRBV5-1 to TRBJ1-2; no reliable D call. Germline assignment: CDR1 SGHRS and CDR2 YFSETQ. CDR3 length equals 15 residues. V was cut by 1 base and J by 0 bases, with 10 bases left in between. The chain's CDR3 is CASSLSQATNYGYTF. The CDR3 DNA is TGCGCCAGCAGCTTGTCCCAGGCGACTAACTATGGCTACACCTTC.